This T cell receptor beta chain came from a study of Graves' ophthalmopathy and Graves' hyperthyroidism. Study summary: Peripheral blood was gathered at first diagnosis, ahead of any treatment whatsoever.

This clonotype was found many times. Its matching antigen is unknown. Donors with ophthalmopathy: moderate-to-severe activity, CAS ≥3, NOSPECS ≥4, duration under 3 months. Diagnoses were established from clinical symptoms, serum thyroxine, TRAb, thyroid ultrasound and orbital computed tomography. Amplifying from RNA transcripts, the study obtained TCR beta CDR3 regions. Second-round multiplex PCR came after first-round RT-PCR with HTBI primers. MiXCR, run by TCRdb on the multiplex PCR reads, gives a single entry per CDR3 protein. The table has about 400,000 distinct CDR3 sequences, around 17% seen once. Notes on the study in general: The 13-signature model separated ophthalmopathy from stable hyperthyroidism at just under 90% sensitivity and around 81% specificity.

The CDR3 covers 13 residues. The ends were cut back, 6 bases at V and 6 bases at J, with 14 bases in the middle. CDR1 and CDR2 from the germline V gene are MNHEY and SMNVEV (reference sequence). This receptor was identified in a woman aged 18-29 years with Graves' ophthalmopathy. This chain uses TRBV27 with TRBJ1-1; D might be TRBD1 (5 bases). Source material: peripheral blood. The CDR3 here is CASRGAGLAEAFF. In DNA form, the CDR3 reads TGTGCCAGCAGGGGCGCAGGGTTGGCTGAAGCTTTCTTT.